The 32 T cell receptor beta chains below were found in one sample sequenced in a study of T cells in Graves' hyperthyroidism and ophthalmopathy. RNA transcripts gave rise to amplified TCR beta CDR3 regions. The study used the HTBI primer set for a first-round RT-PCR of the TCR CDR3. TCRdb reprocessed the multiplex PCR reads via MiXCR and lists one record per CDR3 protein. The sample carries about 400,000 distinct CDR3 sequences, about a sixth recorded once. The sample consisted of blood. The receptors derive from a woman under 30 with Graves' hyperthyroidism that later progressed to Graves' ophthalmopathy.

In its sample, this clonotype was seen many times. The chain is built from TRBV20-1 and TRBJ2-3; D unresolved. Germline lookup yields CDR1 DFQATT and CDR2 SNEGSKA (reference sequence). Trimming pared 1 base from V and 1 base from J, leaving 9 bases between. The CDR3 totals 14 residues. CDR3 sequence (DNA): TGCAGTGCTAGAGGGACGGACCGCACAGATACGCAGTATTTT. It yields the protein CSARGTDRTDTQYF.

The genes are TRBV5-1 and TRBJ2-3; 7 positions agree with TRBD2. V gave up 0 bases and J gave up 4 bases; unmatched junction bases: 5. The germline CDR1 and CDR2 sequences are SGHRS and YFSETQ. The CDR3 loop spans 15 amino acids. The CDR3 loop is CASSLDGGSPDTQYF. Here the CDR3 DNA reads TGCGCCAGCAGCTTGGACGGCGGGAGCCCAGATACGCAGTATTTT.

At least ten counts were recorded for this clonotype. The J gene is TRBJ1-2, the V gene TRBV7-9; 8 bases align to TRBD1. This CDR3 has 15 amino acids. Germline CDR1 SEHNR, CDR2 FQNEAQ (reference sequence). With 5 bases clipped from V and 4 bases from J, the junction kept 9 bases outside the gene matches. CDR3 sequence reads: CASSGGQDPIYGYTF. For the CDR3, the DNA is TGTGCCAGCAGCGGGGGACAGGACCCTATCTATGGCTACACCTTC.

The CDR3 DNA reads TGTGCCAGCAGTATAGGGACAGGAATCAATGAGCAGTTCTTC. Its protein product is CASSIGTGINEQFF. This chain uses TRBV27 with TRBJ2-1; 8 positions agree with TRBD1. The V gene end was trimmed by 5 bases and the J gene end by 6 bases; junction bases not matched to a gene: 6. This CDR3 is built from 14 residues. Germline V gene lookup returns CDR1 MNHEY and CDR2 SMNVEV (reference sequence).

Ten or more counts support this clonotype. The genes are TRBV2 and TRBJ1-3; D gene ambiguous. Trimming removed 6 bases from V and 0 bases from J, with 12 bases in between. Germline lookup yields CDR1 SNHLY and CDR2 FYNNEI. The CDR3 spans 15 residues. The CDR3 bases are TGTGCCAGCAGGTTCCGGATTAGCTCTGGAAACACCATATATTTT. Its translation is CASRFRISSGNTIYF. Complete variable domain (other parts from reference TRBV2 and TRBJ1-3): EPEVTQTPSHQVTQMGQEVILRCVPISNHLYFYWYRQILGQKVEFLVSFYNNEISEKSEIFDDQFSVERPDGSNFTLKIRSTKLEDSAMYFCASRFRISSGNTIYFGEGSWLTVV.

V is TRBV28 and J is TRBJ2-7; 10 bases align to TRBD1. The CDR3 is made up of 15 amino acids. Germline CDR1 reads MDHEN; CDR2 reads SYDVKM. The V segment lost 3 bases and the J segment 4 bases; nucleotides outside the gene matches: 6. CDR3 protein: CASSFLTGGLYEQYF. CDR3 DNA sequence: TGTGCCAGCAGTTTCTTGACAGGGGGCTTATACGAGCAGTACTTC.

V gene TRBV30 combines with J gene TRBJ2-2; D may be TRBD2 (7 bases). The germline CDR1 and CDR2 sequences are GTSNPN and SVGIG (reference sequence). Trimming left V 2 bases short and J 3 bases short, with 16 bases between. The CDR3 consists of 16 residues. DNA of the CDR3: TGTGCCTGGAGTTCTGGGGGGGCGGTGGACACCGGGGAGCTGTTTTTT. Its protein is CAWSSGGAVDTGELFF. Based on the CDR3 plus reference TRBV30 and TRBJ2-2, the full variable domain is SQTIHQWPATLVQPVGSPLSLECTVEGTSNPNLYWYRQAAGRGLQLLFYSVGIGQISSEVPQNLSASRPQDRQFILSSKKLLLSDSGFYLCAWSSGGAVDTGELFFGEGSRLTVL.

As regards this clonotype: Possible read error: a much larger clone is one base away. The chain recombines TRBV13 with TRBJ2-7; D possibly corresponds to TRBD2 (6 bases). The CDR3 length is 12 residues. The germline V gene has CDR1 PRHDT and CDR2 FYEKMQ (reference sequence). The CDR3 DNA reads TGTGCCAGCAGCGCCGGGAGTTACGGGCAGTACTTC. Amino acids: CASSAGSYGQYF.

The rearrangement joins TRBV4-1 to TRBJ2-5, with 9 bases fitting TRBD1. J lost 5 bases, V lost 3 bases, and 10 bases had no gene match. Germline V lookup: CDR1 MGHRA, CDR2 YSYEKL. CDR3 length equals 16 residues. CDR3 bases: TGCGCCAGCAGCCAGGTCACAGGGGGCATGGGGGAGACCCAGTACTTC. Translating it yields CASSQVTGGMGETQYF.

The chain has TRBV7-9 and TRBJ2-1, with 11 nucleotides matching TRBD2. This CDR3 has 16 residues. J was trimmed by 6 bases and V by 5 bases; bases with no gene match: 9. CDR1 and CDR2 from the germline V gene are SEHNR and FQNEAQ (reference sequence). The CDR3 protein is CASSSRLAGGGNEQFF. CDR3 nucleotide sequence: TGTGCCAGCAGCAGTCGTTTAGCGGGAGGGGGCAATGAGCAGTTCTTC.

This clonotype was recorded many times. The chain employs TRBV30 and TRBJ1-5; TRBD1 matches at 8 bases. There are 14 residues in the CDR3. Germline assignment: CDR1 GTSNPN and CDR2 SVGIG (reference sequence). V was clipped by 4 bases and J by 5 bases; unmatched bases: 7. CDR3 sequence reads: CAWTGQGKYQPQHF. CDR3 nucleotide sequence: TGTGCCTGGACCGGACAGGGTAAATATCAGCCCCAGCATTTT.

Many counts were recorded for this clonotype. The V gene is TRBV2, the J gene TRBJ2-5; D is perhaps TRBD1 (6 bases). Deletions cut 1 base from V and 1 base from J, with 10 bases between. The CDR3 length is 15 residues. From germline, CDR1 is SNHLY and CDR2 FYNNEI. The CDR3 sequence: CASSEGTATQETQYF. CDR3 in DNA: TGTGCCAGCAGTGAAGGGACAGCCACCCAAGAGACCCAGTACTTC. The entire variable domain, with the rest obtained from reference TRBV2 and TRBJ2-5, is as follows: EPEVTQTPSHQVTQMGQEVILRCVPISNHLYFYWYRQILGQKVEFLVSFYNNEISEKSEIFDDQFSVERPDGSNFTLKIRSTKLEDSAMYFCASSEGTATQETQYFGPGTRLLVL.

In its sample, this clonotype was seen a few times. The chain combines TRBV6-6 with TRBJ1-6, with TRBD1 matching 7 bases. This CDR3 has 16 residues. Germline CDR1 reads MNHNY; CDR2 reads SVGAGI (reference sequence). V was pared by 2 bases and J by 7 bases, with 8 bases of the junction left unmatched. CDR3 in amino acids: CASSYDRAYGNSPLHF. The CDR3 DNA sequence: TGTGCCAGCAGTTACGACAGGGCATATGGAAATTCACCCCTCCACTTT.

The sample holds many counts of this clonotype. CDR3 protein: CASSSGQGAGDTQYF. The CDR3 bases are TGTGCCAGCAGTTCCGGACAGGGGGCCGGAGATACGCAGTATTTT. J is TRBJ2-3 and V is TRBV28; 11 positions agree with TRBD1. CDR1 is MDHEN, CDR2 SYDVKM, per germline. The CDR3 is made up of 15 amino acids. V was clipped by 4 bases and J by 5 bases; unmatched bases: 5. The complete variable domain, with remaining parts taken from reference TRBV28 and TRBJ2-3, reads DVKVTQSSRYLVKRTGEKVFLECVQDMDHENMFWYRQDPGLGLRLIYFSYDVKMKEKGDIPEGYSVSREKKERFSLILESASTNQTSMYLCASSSGQGAGDTQYFGPGTRLTVL.

This clonotype occurred many times. The chain couples TRBV6-6 to TRBJ2-2; TRBD2 matches at 7 bases. The CDR3 contains 19 residues. In germline, CDR1 is MNHNY, CDR2 SVGAGI (reference sequence). The trim removed 0 bases at V and 1 base at J, leaving 11 bases unmatched. In DNA form, the CDR3 reads TGTGCCAGCAGTTACTCGTGGCTCTTTTCTAGCGGGAACACCGGGGAGCTGTTTTTT. Amino acid sequence: CASSYSWLFSSGNTGELFF.

This clonotype was seen repeatedly, ten times or more. The J gene is TRBJ2-1, the V gene TRBV28; D gene unclear. This CDR3 comprises 11 residues. V gave up 3 bases and J gave up 8 bases, with 5 bases separating them. The germline CDR1 and CDR2 sequences are MDHEN and SYDVKM. Here the CDR3 reads CASSLRYEQFF. The CDR3 DNA reads TGTGCCAGCAGTTTGAGGTATGAGCAGTTCTTC.

This clonotype was counted at least ten times. This chain uses TRBV30 with TRBJ2-2; D ambiguous. Germline V gene lookup returns CDR1 GTSNPN and CDR2 SVGIG (reference sequence). This CDR3 has 15 residues. The V end was cut by 3 bases, the J end by 3 bases, with 14 bases between. The CDR3 loop is CAWSLSAQDTGELFF. The CDR3 DNA is TGTGCCTGGAGCCTTTCCGCTCAGGACACCGGGGAGCTGTTTTTT.

The table lists this clonotype with a few counts. The chain uses TRBV29-1 and TRBJ2-3; TRBD1 agrees at 8 bases. The CDR3 length is 15 residues. Germline V CDR1 and CDR2: SQVTM, ANQGSEA. V trimming: 2 bases; J trimming: 4 bases; junction bases outside the gene matches: 8. The CDR3 sequence: CSVESRQGLADTQYF. The CDR3 region has the DNA TGCAGCGTTGAATCCCGACAGGGGCTGGCAGATACGCAGTATTTT.

This clonotype was counted ten times or more. The chain has TRBV3-1 and TRBJ2-7, with 11 bases fitting TRBD2. This CDR3 is built from 15 residues. Germline V CDR1 and CDR2: LGHDT, YNNKEL (reference sequence). V gave up 4 bases and J gave up 4 bases; unmatched junction bases: 6. CDR3 DNA sequence: TGTGCCAGCAGCCCACCTAGCGGGAGGTGGTACGAGCAGTACTTC. Translated: CASSPPSGRWYEQYF.

This clonotype showed up just a few times. The chain recombines TRBV6-1 with TRBJ2-3; D is possibly TRBD1 or TRBD2 (6 bases each). Trimming cost V 7 bases and J 5 bases, with 22 bases left between them. Germline CDR1 and CDR2: MNHNS and SASEGT. The CDR3 runs to 16 residues. The CDR3 DNA sequence: TGTGCCAGCAATCCGGATGGTCGGGGGCAAATAGATACGCAGTATTTT. Encoded protein: CASNPDGRGQIDTQYF.

This clonotype was seen ten or more times. The J gene is TRBJ2-7, the V gene TRBV10-3, with 14 positions matching TRBD2. Losses at the gene ends were 6 bases for V and 7 bases for J; bases not matched to a gene: 8. Germline CDR1 and CDR2: ENHRY and SYGVKD. This CDR3 has 15 amino acids. CDR3 DNA: TGTGCCATCAGCCCAGGACTAGCGGGAGGAGGTGAGCAGTACTTC. The encoded protein is CAISPGLAGGGEQYF.

There are many counts of this clonotype. The CDR3 coding sequence is TGTGCCAGCAGTTTGAGGGTGGACGAGCAGTACTTC. Translation gives CASSLRVDEQYF. The V call is TRBV12-3 or TRBV12-4, the J call TRBJ2-7; a weak D match, TRBD2 (5 bases). The CDR3 is made up of 12 amino acids. V was pared by 3 bases and J by 5 bases, with 8 bases between.

This clonotype has a count of ten or more. The CDR3 protein is CASSLEVGKLSPLHF. The CDR3 DNA follows: TGCGCCAGCAGCTTGGAAGTAGGGAAACTTTCACCCCTCCACTTT. The V gene is TRBV5-1, the J gene TRBJ1-6, with D hard to call. The CDR3 has 15 amino acids. Trimming cost V 0 bases and J 9 bases, with 13 bases left between them. The germline CDR1 and CDR2 sequences are SGHRS and YFSETQ.

This clonotype was seen repeatedly, ten times or more. The rearrangement uses TRBV6-2 or TRBV6-3 and TRBJ2-4; D possibly uses TRBD1 or TRBD2 (5 bases each). Trimming took 2 bases from V and 9 from J, leaving 17 bases between them. This CDR3 contains 15 residues. The germline CDR1 and CDR2 sequences are MNHEY and SVGEGT. The CDR3 is CASSYRGQGEGIQYF. Here the CDR3 DNA reads TGTGCCAGCAGTTACCGCGGGCAGGGAGAGGGCATTCAGTACTTC.

This clonotype was observed a few times. The germline gene is not matched at one end of the junction; a read error may be the cause. The chain joins TRBV20-1 to TRBJ2-7; possibly TRBD2 for D (6 bases). The CDR3 spans 13 residues. Germline CDR1 is DFQATT and CDR2 is SNEGSKA (reference sequence). The CDR3 region is CRARQERAYEQYF. The CDR3, as DNA: TGCAGGGCTAGGCAAGAGCGGGCTTACGAGCAGTACTTC.

Notes on this clonotype: A single base separates this from a much larger clone, so it may be a read error. V is TRBV20-1 and J is TRBJ1-5; D gene ambiguous. The CDR3 extends over 19 amino acids. Germline CDR1 reads DFQATT; CDR2 reads SNEGSKA (reference sequence). CDR3 sequence reads: CSASSWLGKAIYSNPPQHF. The DNA of the CDR3 is TGCAGTGCTAGCTCTTGGTTAGGAAAAGCAATTTATAGCAATCCGCCCCAGCATTTT.

This rearrangement joins TRBV6-5 to TRBJ2-5, with a weak D call TRBD2 (6 bases). Per germline, CDR1 MNHEY and CDR2 SVGAGI. CDR3 size: 16 residues. Trimming took 0 bases from V and 1 from J, leaving 12 bases between them. The CDR3 DNA reads TGTGCCAGCAGTTACTCGAAGCGGGTCGTCCAAGAGACCCAGTACTTC. Amino acid sequence: CASSYSKRVVQETQYF.

This chain uses TRBV6-4 with TRBJ1-2; D gene ambiguous. The CDR3 covers 14 residues. V dropped 0 bases and J dropped 8 bases, with 13 bases sitting between them. Germline V gene lookup returns CDR1 MRHNA and CDR2 SNTAGT. The CDR3 sequence is CASSDSAGFDGYTF. The DNA for the CDR3 is TGTGCCAGCAGTGACTCTGCGGGGTTCGACGGCTACACCTTC.

The chain carries TRBV12-3 or TRBV12-4 and TRBJ2-5; TRBD2 might be the D (6 bases). V lost 2 bases, J lost 4 bases, and 20 bases lay in between. This CDR3 has 17 amino acids. The CDR3 protein is CASSLSLANYPGETQYF. CDR3 in DNA: TGTGCCAGCAGTTTAAGCCTAGCGAACTATCCGGGAGAGACCCAGTACTTC.

The chain has TRBV20-1 and TRBJ1-6; no definite D call. The V end lost 4 bases, the J end lost 0 bases, and 16 bases lay between the germline ends. Per germline, CDR1 DFQATT and CDR2 SNEGSKA (reference sequence). The CDR3 covers 17 residues. The DNA for the CDR3 is TGCAGTGCTAACCCACAGACCCTCATCTCCTATAATTCACCCCTCCACTTT. Its translation is CSANPQTLISYNSPLHF.

This clonotype was seen a few times. The chain combines TRBV29-1 with TRBJ2-3, with a weak D call TRBD2 (6 bases). V was shortened by 4 bases and J by 2 bases, with 13 bases between the two germline ends. The germline gives CDR1 SQVTM, CDR2 ANQGSEA. The CDR3 has 14 residues. The CDR3 loop reads CSVAVSGVTDTQYF. The CDR3 DNA reads TGCAGCGTTGCAGTATCGGGAGTCACAGATACGCAGTATTTT.

Of note for this clonotype: Since a much larger clone is just one base distant, this may be a read error. The rearrangement links TRBV6-1 to TRBJ2-4, with D tentatively TRBD1 or TRBD2 (5 bases each). Germline V gene sequence: CDR1 MNHNS, CDR2 SASEGT. CDR3 size: 13 residues. CDR3 amino acids: CASRGLAENIQYF. The CDR3 nucleotides read TGTGCCAGCAGGGGGCTAGCCGAAAACATTCAGTACTTC.